One TCR beta chain is described in this entry. No antigen is known for it. TCRdb's table, derived via immunoSEQ multiplex PCR, lists solely in-frame clones and lacks some. This sample has about 94,000 clones, with around 85% found just once. Analysis merged second doses at about 4 or about 12 weeks. The V gene's germline CDR1 is SGHRS and CDR2 YFSETQ. Losses at the gene ends were 4 bases for V and 0 bases for J; bases not matched to a gene: 4. CDR3 length: 17 residues. This entry is derived from a study of T cell responses to AZD1222 COVID-19 vaccine. The study, taken as a whole, reports: Reports say nearly half of spike-specific TCRs go after unmutated variant regions. Just six AZD1222 recipients were seropositive at baseline.

Sample: peripheral blood, taken 28 days after the second AZD1222 dose. The clonotype was recovered from an adult who received the AZD1222 COVID-19 vaccine. This rearrangement joins TRBV5-1 to TRBJ2-5, with 15 bases that match TRBD2. The CDR3 sequence is CASSPGLAGGNQETQYF. The CDR3 DNA reads TGCGCCAGCAGCCCAGGACTAGCGGGGGGGAACCAAGAGACCCAGTACTTC.